Shown below are 32 T cell receptor beta chains from a single sample sequenced in a study of cytomegalovirus exposure and HLA in healthy donors. PCR used 60 Vbeta primers and 13 Jbeta primers. Method: immunoSEQ multiplex PCR; TCRdb's copy keeps in-frame clones and lacks some. The sample lists approximately 220,000 clones, roughly 83% occurring once. The sample consisted of PBMCs. These receptor sequences come from a boy aged 2 to 9 in good health and CMV-seronegative.

This sequence joins TRBV10-3 and TRBJ2-1; 7 positions agree with TRBD1. Germline CDR1 reads ENHRY; CDR2 reads SYGVKD. The CDR3 loop spans 13 amino acids. Trimming removed 6 bases from V and 4 bases from J; junction bases left unmatched: 3. CDR3 bases: TGTGCCATCAGACCGGGACAGTACAATGAGCAGTTCTTC. Residues: CAIRPGQYNEQFF.

This sequence joins TRBV4-1 and TRBJ2-7; the match to TRBD1 covers 9 bases. The germline gives CDR1 MGHRA, CDR2 YSYEKL. The CDR3 spans 16 residues. The V and J ends lost 2 bases and 5 bases, in that order; junction bases with no gene match: 10. CDR3 DNA: TGCGCCAGCAGCCAAATCGAGACAGGGGGTTTGAACGAGCAGTACTTC. Residues: CASSQIETGGLNEQYF.

The chain employs TRBV2 and TRBJ2-5; 7 bases fit TRBD2. The DNA matches TRBJ2-7 better at its end, which makes the J call doubtful. From germline, CDR1 is SNHLY and CDR2 FYNNEI. The CDR3 loop spans 15 amino acids. The CDR3 loop is CASSEYFGRLNEQYF. As DNA, the CDR3 is TGTGCCAGCAGTGAGTACTTCGGGAGGTTGAACGAGCAGTACTTC.

V usage is TRBV9 and J usage is TRBJ2-5; 7 bases fit TRBD1. Judging by the DNA end, TRBJ2-7 fits better; the J call may be wrong. The length of the CDR3 is 14 residues. CDR1 and CDR2 from the germline V gene are SGDLS and YYNGEE. This chain's CDR3 is CASGRQGGSYEQYF. CDR3 in DNA: TGTGCCAGCGGCCGACAGGGTGGTTCCTACGAGCAGTACTTC.

Only a few counts were recorded for this clone. The rearrangement uses TRBV29-1 and TRBJ2-7; 12 bases fit TRBD1. The CDR3 length is 16 residues. The germline V gene has CDR1 SQVTM and CDR2 ANQGSEA. J was trimmed by 5 bases and V by 6 bases; bases with no gene match: 14. The CDR3 reads CSVGQGAPNHRDEQYF. The CDR3, as DNA: TGCAGCGTGGGACAGGGGGCCCCCAATCATCGGGACGAGCAGTACTTC.

The V call is TRBV30, the J call TRBJ1-2; D ambiguous. Germline loops: CDR1 GTSNPN, CDR2 SVGIG (reference sequence). V was shortened by 4 bases and J by 4 bases, with 16 bases between the two germline ends. The CDR3 length is 14 residues. CDR3 in amino acids: CAWTPGWQSYGYTF. The CDR3 DNA sequence: TGTGCCTGGACTCCCGGGTGGCAGTCCTATGGCTACACCTTC.

In its sample, this clone was seen a few times. The rearrangement uses TRBV5-1 and TRBJ1-1; possibly TRBD1 for D (6 bases). Trimming took 0 bases from V and 4 from J, leaving 10 bases between them. Germline-derived CDR1 and CDR2 are SGHRS and YFSETQ. The CDR3 spans 14 residues. This CDR3 reads CASSLERGTTEAFF. CDR3 DNA: TGCGCCAGCAGCTTGGAAAGGGGGACCACTGAAGCTTTCTTT.

The J gene is TRBJ1-6, the V gene TRBV7-6, with D possibly TRBD1 on 5 matching bases. The germline gives CDR1 SGHVS, CDR2 FNYEAQ. The CDR3 sequence is 15 residues long. V was cut by 5 bases and J by 10 bases, with 18 bases left in between. CDR3 amino acids: CASSPVGGGSSPLHF. Written as DNA, the CDR3 is TGTGCCAGCAGCCCCGTGGGGGGGGGTTCCTCACCCCTCCACTTT.

Only one count was recorded for this clone. The chain recombines TRBV30 with TRBJ2-7, with D tentatively TRBD2 (6 bases). The germline V gene encodes CDR1 GTSNPN and CDR2 SVGIG (reference sequence). This CDR3 has 13 amino acids. V lost 5 bases and J 5 bases, leaving 16 bases between the germline ends. CDR3 nucleotide sequence: TGTGCCTGGTTACCCATTGGAGGGAACGAGCAGTACTTC. Translated, it gives CAWLPIGGNEQYF.

The chain is built from TRBV13 and TRBJ2-3; 7 bases fit TRBD2. Looked up from germline, CDR1 is PRHDT and CDR2 is FYEKMQ (reference sequence). V trimming: 5 bases; J trimming: 2 bases; junction bases outside the gene matches: 10. The length of the CDR3 is 16 residues. The CDR3 is CASSPRLADPTDTQYF. The DNA of the CDR3 is TGTGCCAGCAGCCCCCGTCTAGCGGATCCCACAGATACGCAGTATTTT.

This clone was recorded a few times. The chain combines TRBV6-5 with TRBJ1-1; D is perhaps TRBD1 (6 bases). The CDR3 length is 15 residues. V lost 2 bases and J 0 bases, leaving 10 bases between the germline ends. Germline V gene lookup returns CDR1 MNHEY and CDR2 SVGAGI. The DNA of the CDR3 is TGTGCCAGCAGTTACCATGGGACAATGAACACTGAAGCTTTCTTT. Translating it yields CASSYHGTMNTEAFF.

The V call is TRBV28, the J call TRBJ1-4; maybe TRBD1 (5 bases). This CDR3 region has 15 residues. The V gene lost 4 bases and the J gene lost 3 bases, with 12 bases spanning the gap. Germline-derived CDR1 and CDR2 are MDHEN and SYDVKM. The CDR3 reads CASSSDSWSNEKLFF. In DNA form, the CDR3 reads TGTGCCAGCAGTTCAGACAGTTGGTCTAATGAAAAACTGTTTTTT.

This chain links TRBV18 with TRBJ1-1, with D hard to call. CDR1 and CDR2 from the germline V gene are KGHSH and LQKENI. The length of the CDR3 is 14 residues. V shed 2 bases and J shed 4 bases, with 11 bases lying between them. This CDR3 reads CASSPDPVSTEAFF. As DNA, the CDR3 is TGTGCCAGCTCACCAGATCCGGTATCCACTGAAGCTTTCTTT.

The rearrangement links TRBV7-9 to TRBJ1-1; D is ambiguous. The CDR3 is 11 residues long. Trimming took off 10 bases at V and 5 bases at J, with 11 bases between the two ends. Germline V gene sequence: CDR1 SEHNR, CDR2 FQNEAQ (reference sequence). The CDR3 DNA follows: TGTGCCACCCCCGCCGGGACTGAAGCTTTCTTT. Amino acids: CATPAGTEAFF.

The chain employs TRBV27 and TRBJ2-3, with 8 bases aligning to TRBD2. CDR3 size: 17 residues. From germline, CDR1 is MNHEY and CDR2 SMNVEV (reference sequence). The trim removed 7 bases at V and 2 bases at J, leaving 14 bases unmatched. The DNA of the CDR3 is TGTGCCAGCAAAAGGAGTCGGGGGGGCCCCTCCACAGATACGCAGTATTTT. Its protein product is CASKRSRGGPSTDTQYF.

The V call is TRBV7-2, the J call TRBJ1-5, with 7 bases identical to TRBD1. V lost 5 bases and J lost 7; bases outside the gene matches: 8. Germline CDR1 is SGHTA and CDR2 is FQGNSA. This CDR3 contains 14 residues. Written as DNA, the CDR3 is TGTGCCAGCAGCGAAAGGGTAGGGGGCCAGCCCCAGCATTTT. Encoded protein: CASSERVGGQPQHF.

The rearrangement links TRBV6-1 to TRBJ1-2; the match to TRBD1 covers 9 bases. The CDR3 contains 15 residues. Germline V lookup: CDR1 MNHNS, CDR2 SASEGT. V lost 1 base to trimming and J lost 8 bases; unmatched junction nucleotides: 8. The CDR3 DNA is TGTGCCAGCAGTGAAGTAGGGACAGGGTATATCGGCTACACCTTC. Translating it yields CASSEVGTGYIGYTF.

The genes are TRBV6-1 and TRBJ2-5; 7 bases agree with TRBD2. With V trimmed by 6 bases and J by 0 bases, 4 bases remained unmatched. The CDR3 loop spans 14 amino acids. CDR1 is MNHNS, CDR2 SASEGT, per germline. The CDR3 loop reads CASSPGTNQETQYF. CDR3 nucleotide sequence: TGTGCCAGCAGCCCCGGGACTAACCAAGAGACCCAGTACTTC.

The genes are TRBV19 and TRBJ1-5; D possibly corresponds to TRBD1 (6 bases). V lost 3 bases to trimming and J lost 3 bases, with 9 bases between them. CDR1 and CDR2 (germline): LNHDA, SQIVND (reference sequence). The CDR3 consists of 14 residues. CDR3 bases: TGTGCCAGTAGTATTGGACAGTTCAATCAGCCCCAGCATTTT. Its protein is CASSIGQFNQPQHF.

V is TRBV30 and J is TRBJ1-6; tentative D call: TRBD1 (5 bases). Germline CDR1 is GTSNPN and CDR2 is SVGIG (reference sequence). The CDR3 is made up of 13 amino acids. The V and J ends lost 7 bases and 5 bases respectively, with 12 bases between them. The CDR3 region is CASKQADNSPLHF. The CDR3, as DNA: TGTGCCTCTAAACAGGCGGATAATTCACCCCTCCACTTT.

The gene calls are TRBV7-9 and TRBJ1-1; no firm D call. Trimming cost V 11 bases and J 4 bases, with 11 bases left between them. Germline CDR1 SEHNR, CDR2 FQNEAQ (reference sequence). CDR3 length: 11 amino acids. CDR3 residues: CAHGSGTEAFF. Written as DNA, the CDR3 is TGTGCCCATGGGAGTGGCACTGAAGCTTTCTTT.

V gene TRBV2 combines with J gene TRBJ1-1; 8 bases align to TRBD1. CDR1 is SNHLY and CDR2 is FYNNEI in the germline V gene. The CDR3 is 14 residues long. After removal of 6 bases from V and 5 bases from J, the junction contained 8 bases not matched to a gene. CDR3 sequence: CASRRTGSGTEAFF. The CDR3 nucleotides read TGTGCCAGCAGGCGGACAGGGTCGGGGACTGAAGCTTTCTTT.

The rearrangement uses TRBV27 and TRBJ1-5; D is unclear. The CDR3 spans 14 residues. Trimming shortened V by 6 bases and J by 5 bases, and 14 bases separated the two germline ends. Germline V lookup: CDR1 MNHEY, CDR2 SMNVEV (reference sequence). For the CDR3, the DNA is TGTGCCAGCAGCCTCACCAGACTTGATCAGCCCCAGCATTTT. This codes for CASSLTRLDQPQHF.

V and J are TRBV4-2 and TRBJ2-5; TRBD2 is a possible D gene (5 bases). Germline CDR1 reads LGHNA; CDR2 reads YNFKEQ. Trimming removed 0 bases from V and 1 base from J, with 6 bases in between. The CDR3 has 14 amino acids. This CDR3 reads CASSQEGGQETQYF. In DNA form, the CDR3 reads TGTGCCAGCAGCCAAGAAGGAGGCCAAGAGACCCAGTACTTC.

The rearrangement links TRBV6-7 to TRBJ1-2; 7 nucleotides agree with TRBD1. TRBV6-7 is filed as an ORF, its function uncertain. This CDR3 contains 13 residues. V dropped 7 bases and J dropped 7; count of bases not matched to a gene: 9. CDR3 protein: CASTWGQSCGYTF. CDR3 bases: TGTGCCAGCACCTGGGGACAGTCGTGTGGCTACACCTTC.

V gene TRBV7-9 combines with J gene TRBJ2-5; a weak D match, TRBD1 (5 bases). The CDR3 has 15 amino acids. In germline, CDR1 is SEHNR, CDR2 FQNEAQ (reference sequence). V gave up 5 bases and J gave up 2 bases, with 15 bases separating them. Here the CDR3 reads CASSPYLRQQETQYF. The CDR3 nucleotides are TGTGCCAGCAGCCCGTATCTCCGACAGCAAGAGACCCAGTACTTC.

This chain links TRBV10-3 with TRBJ1-3; TRBD1 matches at 7 bases. The V segment lost 4 bases and the J segment 4 bases; nucleotides outside the gene matches: 10. The CDR3 has 16 residues. Per the germline V gene, CDR1 is ENHRY and CDR2 is SYGVKD. The CDR3 reads CAISANRGASGNTIYF. The DNA for the CDR3 is TGTGCCATCAGTGCCAACAGGGGTGCCTCAGGAAACACCATATATTTT.

This clone has only a few counts. The rearrangement links TRBV4-1 to TRBJ2-1; D is unclear. In germline, CDR1 is MGHRA, CDR2 YSYEKL. This CDR3 spans 16 amino acids. Trimming pared 1 base from V and 0 bases from J, leaving 10 bases between. The CDR3 protein is CASSQGAITSYNEQFF. The CDR3 coding sequence is TGCGCCAGCAGCCAAGGAGCGATTACCTCCTACAATGAGCAGTTCTTC.

This chain joins TRBV11-2 and TRBJ2-7; TRBD1 aligns across 10 bases. The CDR3 length is 15 residues. V lost 1 base and J lost 0; bases outside the gene matches: 0. CDR1 SGHAT and CDR2 FQNNGV come from the germline V gene. Written as DNA, the CDR3 is TGTGCCAGCAGCTTAGGGACAGGGGGCTCCTACGAGCAGTACTTC. It specifies CASSLGTGGSYEQYF.

The rearrangement joins TRBV27 to TRBJ2-3; 9 nucleotides line up with TRBD2. The V gene's germline CDR1 is MNHEY and CDR2 SMNVEV (reference sequence). The CDR3 is 15 amino acids. V lost 3 bases to trimming and J lost 2 bases; unmatched junction nucleotides: 3. The CDR3 nucleotides read TGTGCCAGCAGTTTTGGACTAGCGCCCACAGATACGCAGTATTTT. It yields the protein CASSFGLAPTDTQYF.

The rearrangement uses TRBV7-9 and TRBJ2-5; 7 positions match TRBD2. In germline, CDR1 is SEHNR, CDR2 FQNEAQ (reference sequence). The CDR3 contains 15 residues. V was clipped by 5 bases and J by 4 bases; unmatched bases: 10. This CDR3 reads CASSPRGGSGETQYF. The CDR3 DNA sequence: TGTGCCAGCAGCCCGAGGGGCGGGAGTGGAGAGACCCAGTACTTC.

V usage is TRBV4-1 and J usage is TRBJ2-5; D possibly corresponds to TRBD1 (5 bases). CDR3 length: 15 amino acids. Germline CDR1 is MGHRA and CDR2 is YSYEKL. The V end lost 0 bases, the J end lost 5 bases, and 13 bases lay between the germline ends. CDR3 residues: CASSQDGTGYETQYF. Written as DNA, the CDR3 is TGCGCCAGCAGCCAAGACGGTACAGGCTACGAGACCCAGTACTTC.